Listed here is a single TCR beta chain. The antigen remains undetermined. The V gene's germline CDR1 is SGHAT and CDR2 FQNNGV. This CDR3 spans 15 amino acids. V lost 3 bases, J lost 0 bases, and 5 bases stayed unmatched. These data belong to a study of shared clonotypes between healthy human individuals. Study results and caveats: An anticipated effect of sequencing depth on clonotype sharing among donors was recognized.

TCRdb's table, derived via immunoSEQ multiplex PCR, lists solely in-frame clones and lacks some. This sample has 300,000 to 400,000 clones, with less than 85% found just once. The sequence derives from a man in his thirties or forties in good health. The sequencing input was memory CD4+ T cells sorted from blood. Subset described: CD45RA-negative fraction. The chain employs TRBV11-2 and TRBJ2-7; 7 bases align to TRBD2. Here the CDR3 DNA reads TGTGCCAGCAGCTTTTGGGGAGGGAGCTCCTACGAGCAGTACTTC. It encodes CASSFWGGSSYEQYF.